Given below is one T cell receptor beta chain in context. Under the authors' procedure: Amplifying reference gene primers gave estimates of nucleated cell counts. The data were produced by immunoSEQ multiplex PCR, yet TCRdb's version contains in-frame clones alone and is incomplete. The D gene and trimming were derived from the DNA, and the V and J assignments and clone size from that table. The table has 250,000 or so clones, around 90% seen once. This sample was included in a study of blood T cell repertoires in COVID-19. Individuals drawn from some 25 US areas were about 18 to 100 years old. Participant-given clinical history determined each cohort assignment. The sequencing input was PBMCs or T cells enriched from blood (not recorded which). This sequence originates from a woman in her thirties with acute COVID-19.

The chain's CDR3 is CASSSGTTKEQYF. CDR3 sequence (DNA): TGTGCCAGCAGTTCGGGGACTACGAAAGAGCAGTACTTC. V and J are TRBV27 and TRBJ2-7; 7 bases line up with TRBD2. The CDR3 is 13 residues long. Germline-derived CDR1 and CDR2 are MNHEY and SMNVEV (reference sequence). V shed 4 bases, J shed 7 bases, and the junction held 7 bases outside the gene matches.